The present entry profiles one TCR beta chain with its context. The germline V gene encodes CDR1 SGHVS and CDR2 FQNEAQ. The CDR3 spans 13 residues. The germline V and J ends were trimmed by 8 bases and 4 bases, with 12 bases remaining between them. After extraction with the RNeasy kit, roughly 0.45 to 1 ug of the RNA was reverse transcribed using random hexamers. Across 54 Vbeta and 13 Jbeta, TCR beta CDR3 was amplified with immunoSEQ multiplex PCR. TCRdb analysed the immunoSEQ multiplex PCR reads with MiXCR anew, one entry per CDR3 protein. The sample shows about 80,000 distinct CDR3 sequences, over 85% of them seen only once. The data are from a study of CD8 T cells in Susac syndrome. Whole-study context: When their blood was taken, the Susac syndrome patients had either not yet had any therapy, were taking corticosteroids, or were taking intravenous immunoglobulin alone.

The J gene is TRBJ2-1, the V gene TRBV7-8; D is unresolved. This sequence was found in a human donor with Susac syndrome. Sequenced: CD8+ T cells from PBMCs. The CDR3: CASLPGGYNEQFF. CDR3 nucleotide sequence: TGTGCCAGCTTACCCGGTGGGTACAATGAGCAGTTCTTC. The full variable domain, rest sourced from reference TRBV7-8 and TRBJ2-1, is GAGVSQSPRYKVAKRGQDVALRCDPISGHVSLFWYQQALGQGPEFLTYFQNEAQLDKSGLPSDRFFAERPEGSVSTLKIQRTQQEDSAVYLCASLPGGYNEQFFGPGTRLTVL.